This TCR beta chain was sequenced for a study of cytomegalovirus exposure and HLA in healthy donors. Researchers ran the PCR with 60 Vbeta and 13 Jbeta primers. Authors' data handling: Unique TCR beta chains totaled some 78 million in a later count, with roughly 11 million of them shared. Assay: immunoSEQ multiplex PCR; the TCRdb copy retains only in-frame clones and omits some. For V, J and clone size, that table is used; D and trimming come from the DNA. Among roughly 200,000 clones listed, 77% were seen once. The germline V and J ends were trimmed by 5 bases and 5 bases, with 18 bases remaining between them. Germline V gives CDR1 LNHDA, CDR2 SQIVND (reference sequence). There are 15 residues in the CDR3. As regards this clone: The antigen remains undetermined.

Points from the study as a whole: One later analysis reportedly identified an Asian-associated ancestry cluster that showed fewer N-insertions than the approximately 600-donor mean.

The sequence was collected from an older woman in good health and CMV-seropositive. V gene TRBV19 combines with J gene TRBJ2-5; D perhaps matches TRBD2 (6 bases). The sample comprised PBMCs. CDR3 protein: CASSATGGLWETQYF. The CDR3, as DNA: TGTGCCAGTAGTGCTACTGGGGGGTTGTGGGAGACCCAGTACTTC.